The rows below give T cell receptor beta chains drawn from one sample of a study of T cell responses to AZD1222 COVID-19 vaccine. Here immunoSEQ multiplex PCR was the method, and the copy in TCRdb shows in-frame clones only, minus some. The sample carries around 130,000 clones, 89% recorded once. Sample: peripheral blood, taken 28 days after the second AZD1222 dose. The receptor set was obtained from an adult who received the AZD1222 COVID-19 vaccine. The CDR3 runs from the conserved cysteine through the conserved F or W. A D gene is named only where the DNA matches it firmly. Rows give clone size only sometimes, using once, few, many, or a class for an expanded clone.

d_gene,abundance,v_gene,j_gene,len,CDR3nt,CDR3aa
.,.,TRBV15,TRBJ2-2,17,TGTGCCACCAGCAGAGATCTGGGGGCCTCAGTCACCGGGGAGCTGTTTTTT,CATSRDLGASVTGELFF
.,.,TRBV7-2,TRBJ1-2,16,TGTGCCAGCAGCTCATACGTACCCGGGACGGGCTATGGCTACACCTTC,CASSSYVPGTGYGYTF
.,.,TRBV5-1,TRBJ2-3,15,TGCGCCAGCAGCCCCTTTTGGGGGGGCCGAGATACGCAGTATTTT,CASSPFWGGRDTQYF
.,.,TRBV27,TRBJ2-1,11,TGTGCCAGCAGTTTTGGGACGGAGCAGTTCTTC,CASSFGTEQFF
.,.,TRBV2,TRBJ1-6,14,TGTGCCAGCAGCCGGGCCGTAACGATGGGGCCCCTCCACTTT,CASSRAVTMGPLHF
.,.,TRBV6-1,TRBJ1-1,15,TGTGCCAGCAGTGACCCAATGAGGGGGAACACTGAAGCTTTCTTT,CASSDPMRGNTEAFF
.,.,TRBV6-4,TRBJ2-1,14,TGTGCCAGCAGTGACACAGACCGGTCGGTTGAGCAGTTCTTC,CASSDTDRSVEQFF
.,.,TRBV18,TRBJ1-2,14,TGTGCCAGCTCACCACCGGCAGCCCGCTATGGCTACACCTTC,CASSPPAARYGYTF
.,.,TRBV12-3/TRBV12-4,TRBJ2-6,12,TGTGCCAGCAGTCCCGGGCCATCCGTCCTGACTTTC,CASSPGPSVLTF
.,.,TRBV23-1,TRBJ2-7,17,TGCGCCAGCAGTCAATCGGGGGAGTGGCAGGGAAAGGACGAGCAGTACTTC,CASSQSGEWQGKDEQYF
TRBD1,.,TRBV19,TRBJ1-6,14,TGTGCCAGTAGTACCGGGACAGGGAATTCACCCCTCCACTTT,CASSTGTGNSPLHF
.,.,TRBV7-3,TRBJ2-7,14,TGTGCCAGCAGCTTAGACCCGGGGCTGGGCGAGCAGTACTTC,CASSLDPGLGEQYF
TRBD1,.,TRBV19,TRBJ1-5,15,TGTGCCAGTAGTATATGGGGGACAGGGCCACAGCCCCAGCATTTT,CASSIWGTGPQPQHF
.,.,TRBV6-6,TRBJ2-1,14,TGTGCCAGCAGTTACTTGACCCGAGACGATGAGCAGTTCTTC,CASSYLTRDDEQFF
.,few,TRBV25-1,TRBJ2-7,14,TGTGCCAGCAGTGAATATGTCAGGTCCTACGAGCAGTACTTC,CASSEYVRSYEQYF
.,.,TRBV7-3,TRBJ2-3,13,TGTGCCAGCAGCTTTCTAAGCTCAGATACGCAGTATTTT,CASSFLSSDTQYF
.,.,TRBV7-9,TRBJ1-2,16,TGTGCCAGCAGCCCAGGACAGCTGGATAAGACCTATGGCTACACCTTC,CASSPGQLDKTYGYTF
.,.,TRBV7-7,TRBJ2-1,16,TGTGCTAGCAGCTCGCGAGGGGAGATTCCCCTTGGTGAGCAGTTCTTC,CASSSRGEIPLGEQFF
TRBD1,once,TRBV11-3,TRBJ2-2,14,TGTGCCAGCAGCTTGGGACAGGACACCGGGGAGCTGTTTTTT,CASSLGQDTGELFF
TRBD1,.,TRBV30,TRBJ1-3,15,TGTGCCTGGAATAGGGACAGGTACTCTGGAAACACCATATATTTT,CAWNRDRYSGNTIYF
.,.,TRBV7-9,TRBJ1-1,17,TGTGCCAGCAGCGCCCGAGACCTAGTAGAGTGGAACACTGAAGCTTTCTTT,CASSARDLVEWNTEAFF
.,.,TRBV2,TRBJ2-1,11,TGTGCCAGCAGTTGGGGGGCTGAGCAGTTCTTC,CASSWGAEQFF
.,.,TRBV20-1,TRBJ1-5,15,TGCAGTGCTAGTCCCGGGCAGTGGGGAAATCAGCCCCAGCATTTT,CSASPGQWGNQPQHF
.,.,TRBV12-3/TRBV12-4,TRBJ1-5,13,TGTGCCAGCAGTTTAGGGGGTTCCAAGTACCAGCATTTT,CASSLGGSKYQHF
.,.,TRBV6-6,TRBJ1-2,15,TGTGCCAGCAGTTACGAGACAGCCAAGCGGCATGGCTACACCTTC,CASSYETAKRHGYTF
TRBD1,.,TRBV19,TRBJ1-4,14,TGTGCCAGTAGTACGGACAGGGTTAATGAAAAACTGTTTTTT,CASSTDRVNEKLFF
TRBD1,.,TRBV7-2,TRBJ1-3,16,TGTGCCAGCAGCTCTAATCAGGGGGCTGCCGGAAACACCATATATTTT,CASSSNQGAAGNTIYF
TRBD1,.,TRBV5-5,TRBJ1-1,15,TGTGCCGGTTCCTCAGGGGGCTCAGTGTCCACTGAAGCTTTCTTT,CAGSSGGSVSTEAFF
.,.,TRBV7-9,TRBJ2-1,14,TGTGCCAGCAGCCCCGGACATGCCCGGGATGAGCAGTTCTTC,CASSPGHARDEQFF
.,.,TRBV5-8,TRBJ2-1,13,TGTGCCAGCAGCTTGGTGGGCGGGGATGAGCAGTTCTTC,CASSLVGGDEQFF
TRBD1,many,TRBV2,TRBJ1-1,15,TGTGCCAGCAGTGAAAAGGGACAGCCGAACACTGAAGCTTTCTTT,CASSEKGQPNTEAFF
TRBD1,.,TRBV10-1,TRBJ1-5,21,TGCGCCAGCAGTGAGTCAGGCGAGATCCCGGGGACAGGGCGACGGAATCAGCCCCAGCATTTT,CASSESGEIPGTGRRNQPQHF
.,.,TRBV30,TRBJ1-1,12,TGTGCCTCGGGGGGGTCCGGTGGTGAAGCTTTCTTT,CASGGSGGEAFF
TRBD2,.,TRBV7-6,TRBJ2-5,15,TGTGCCAGCAGCTTAGTTGCCAGCGGGATGAAGACCCAGTACTTC,CASSLVASGMKTQYF
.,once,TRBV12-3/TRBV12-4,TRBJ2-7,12,TGTGCCAGCAGTTTATCCGTATACGAGCAGTACTTC,CASSLSVYEQYF
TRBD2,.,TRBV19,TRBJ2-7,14,TGTGCCAGCAGCTCCGAACTAGCGGCCTACGAGCAGTACTTC,CASSSELAAYEQYF
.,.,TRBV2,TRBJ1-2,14,TGTGCCAGCAGTCCGGACACCTATAACTATGGCTACACCTTC,CASSPDTYNYGYTF
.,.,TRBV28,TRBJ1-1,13,TGTGCCAGCAGCCTCCCCCGGCGGACTGAAGCTTTCTTT,CASSLPRRTEAFF
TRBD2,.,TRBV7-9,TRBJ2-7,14,TGTGCCAGCAGCTTGACTAGCGGTAGCTACGAGCAGTACTTC,CASSLTSGSYEQYF
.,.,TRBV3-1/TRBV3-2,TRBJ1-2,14,TGTGCCAGCAGCCAAGGGGGAGCTAACTATGGCTACACCTTC,CASSQGGANYGYTF
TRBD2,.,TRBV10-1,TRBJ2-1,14,TGCGCCAGCTCCCGGACTAGCGGGGGGAATGAGCAGTTCTTC,CASSRTSGGNEQFF
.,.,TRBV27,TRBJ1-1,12,TGTGCCAGCAGTCCCTTTGGGGGGGAAGCTTTCTTT,CASSPFGGEAFF
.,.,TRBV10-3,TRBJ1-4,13,TGTGCCATCATCCTACAGGGCTTGGAAAAACTGTTTTTT,CAIILQGLEKLFF
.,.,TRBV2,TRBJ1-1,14,TGTGCCAGCGGGCGGGACGGAGTGAACACTGAAGCTTTCTTT,CASGRDGVNTEAFF
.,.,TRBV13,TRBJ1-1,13,TGTGCCAGCAGCGCGCCGGGGGGGACTGAAGCTTTCTTT,CASSAPGGTEAFF
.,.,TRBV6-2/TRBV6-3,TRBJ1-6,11,TGTGCCAGCAGTCAGATGAGGACCCTCCACTTT,CASSQMRTLHF
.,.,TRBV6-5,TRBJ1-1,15,TGTGCCAGCAGTTACTCGGTGGGACCGAACACTGAAGCTTTCTTT,CASSYSVGPNTEAFF
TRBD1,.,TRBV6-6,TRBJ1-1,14,TGTGCCAGCAGTCGGGCAGGGGGGAACACTGAAGCTTTCTTT,CASSRAGGNTEAFF
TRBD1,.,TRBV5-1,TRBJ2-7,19,TGCGCCAGCAGCGTGGGGATCGGGACAGGGGGCGGGAACTCCTACGAGCAGTACTTC,CASSVGIGTGGGNSYEQYF
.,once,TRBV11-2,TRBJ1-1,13,TGTGCCAGCAGCCGTCAGAGAGACACTGAAGCTTTCTTT,CASSRQRDTEAFF
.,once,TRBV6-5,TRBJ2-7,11,TGTGCCAGCTGGAACCTCTACGAGCAGTACTTC,CASWNLYEQYF
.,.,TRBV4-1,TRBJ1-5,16,TGCGCCAGCAGCCAAGATGAGGGAGCCACCTATCAGCCCCAGCATTTT,CASSQDEGATYQPQHF
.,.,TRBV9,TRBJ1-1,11,TGTGCCAGCAGCTCCCGACAGGAGTCTTTCTTT,CASSSRQESFF
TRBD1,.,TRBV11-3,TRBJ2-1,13,TGTGCCAGCAGCTTAGGGACAGGCAATGAGCAGTTCTTC,CASSLGTGNEQFF
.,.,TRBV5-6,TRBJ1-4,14,TGTGCCAGCAGCTTTTATCAGACAAGCGAAAAACTGTTTTTT,CASSFYQTSEKLFF